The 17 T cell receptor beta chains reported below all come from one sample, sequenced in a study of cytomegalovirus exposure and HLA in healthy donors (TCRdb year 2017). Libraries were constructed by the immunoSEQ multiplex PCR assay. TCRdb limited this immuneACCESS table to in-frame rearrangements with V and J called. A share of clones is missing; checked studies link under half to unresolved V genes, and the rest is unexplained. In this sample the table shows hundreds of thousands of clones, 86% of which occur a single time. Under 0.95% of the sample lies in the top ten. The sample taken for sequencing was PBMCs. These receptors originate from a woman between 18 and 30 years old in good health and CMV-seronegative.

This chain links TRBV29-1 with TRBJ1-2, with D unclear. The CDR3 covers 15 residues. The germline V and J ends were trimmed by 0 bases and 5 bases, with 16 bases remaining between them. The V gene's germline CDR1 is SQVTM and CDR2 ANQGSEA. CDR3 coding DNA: TGCAGCGTTGAAGATTCTGCGAGAACGGGGTATGGCTACACCTTC. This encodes CSVEDSARTGYGYTF.

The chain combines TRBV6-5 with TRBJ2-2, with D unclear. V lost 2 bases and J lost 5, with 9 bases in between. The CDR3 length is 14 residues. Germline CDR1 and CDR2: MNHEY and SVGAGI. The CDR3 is CASSYGQQTGELFF. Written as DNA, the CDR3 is TGTGCCAGCAGTTACGGGCAGCAGACCGGGGAGCTGTTTTTT.

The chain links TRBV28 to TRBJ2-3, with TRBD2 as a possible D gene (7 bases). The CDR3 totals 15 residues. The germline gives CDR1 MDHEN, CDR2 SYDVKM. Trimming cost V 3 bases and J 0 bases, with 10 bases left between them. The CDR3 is CASSFAGASTDTQYF. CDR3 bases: TGTGCCAGCAGTTTCGCGGGGGCTAGCACAGATACGCAGTATTTT. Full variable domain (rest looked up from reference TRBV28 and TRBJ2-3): DVKVTQSSRYLVKRTGEKVFLECVQDMDHENMFWYRQDPGLGLRLIYFSYDVKMKEKGDIPEGYSVSREKKERFSLILESASTNQTSMYLCASSFAGASTDTQYFGPGTRLTVL.

This chain's CDR3 is CASTPGQGFTEAFF. The CDR3 coding sequence is TGTGCCAGCACTCCCGGACAGGGGTTTACTGAAGCTTTCTTT. V usage is TRBV6-5 and J usage is TRBJ1-1; TRBD1 matches at 9 bases. Per the germline V gene, CDR1 is MNHEY and CDR2 is SVGAGI. Trimming cost V 7 bases and J 5 bases; bases outside gene matches: 8. This CDR3 spans 14 amino acids.

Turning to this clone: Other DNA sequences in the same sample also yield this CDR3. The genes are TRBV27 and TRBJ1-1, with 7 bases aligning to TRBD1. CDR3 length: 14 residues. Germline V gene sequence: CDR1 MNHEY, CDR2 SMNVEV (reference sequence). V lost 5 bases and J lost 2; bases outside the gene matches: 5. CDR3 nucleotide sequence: TGTGCCAGCAGTACGGGACAGAGCAACACTGAAGCTTTCTTT. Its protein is CASSTGQSNTEAFF.

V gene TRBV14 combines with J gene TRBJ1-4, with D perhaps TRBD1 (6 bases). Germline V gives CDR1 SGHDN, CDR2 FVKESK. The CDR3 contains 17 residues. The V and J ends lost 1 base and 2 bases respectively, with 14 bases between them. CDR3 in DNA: TGTGCCAGCAGCCAAGCCTCCAGGGGCTTGACTAATGAAAAACTGTTTTTT. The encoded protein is CASSQASRGLTNEKLFF.

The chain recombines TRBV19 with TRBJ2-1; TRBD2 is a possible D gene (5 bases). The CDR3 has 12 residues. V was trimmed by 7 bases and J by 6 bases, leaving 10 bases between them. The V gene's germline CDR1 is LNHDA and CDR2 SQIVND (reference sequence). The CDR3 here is CASTPGSNEQFF. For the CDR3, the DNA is TGTGCCAGTACCCCGGGAAGCAATGAGCAGTTCTTC.

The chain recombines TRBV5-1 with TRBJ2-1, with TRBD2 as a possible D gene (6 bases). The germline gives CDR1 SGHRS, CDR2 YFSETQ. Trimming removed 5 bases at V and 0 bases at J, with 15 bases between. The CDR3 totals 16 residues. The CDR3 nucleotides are TGCGCCAGCAGGCCCCCGGGACTCTCCTCCTACAATGAGCAGTTCTTC. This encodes CASRPPGLSSYNEQFF.

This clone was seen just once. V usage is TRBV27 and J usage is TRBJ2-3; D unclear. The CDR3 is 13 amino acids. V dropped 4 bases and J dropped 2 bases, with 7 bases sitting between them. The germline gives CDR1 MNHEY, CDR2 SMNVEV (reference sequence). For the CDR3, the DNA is TGTGCCAGCAGTTCCGACTCCACAGATACGCAGTATTTT. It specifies CASSSDSTDTQYF.

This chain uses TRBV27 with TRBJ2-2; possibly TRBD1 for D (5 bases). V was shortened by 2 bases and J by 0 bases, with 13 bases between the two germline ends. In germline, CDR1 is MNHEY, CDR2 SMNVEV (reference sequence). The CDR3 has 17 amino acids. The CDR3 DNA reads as TGTGCCAGCAGTTTAATAGGGGCGCTCGCGAACACCGGGGAGCTGTTTTTT. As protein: CASSLIGALANTGELFF.

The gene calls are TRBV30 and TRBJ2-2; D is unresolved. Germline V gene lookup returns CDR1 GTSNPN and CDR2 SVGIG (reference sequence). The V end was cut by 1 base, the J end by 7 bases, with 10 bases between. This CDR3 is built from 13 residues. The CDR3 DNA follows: TGTGCCTGGAGTGCCTCTGCAGGCGGGGAGCTGTTTTTT. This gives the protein CAWSASAGGELFF.

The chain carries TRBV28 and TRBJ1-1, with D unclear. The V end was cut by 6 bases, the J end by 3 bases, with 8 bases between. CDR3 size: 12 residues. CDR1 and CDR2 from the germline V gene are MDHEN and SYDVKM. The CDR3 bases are TGTGCCAGCAGCCTAATTGACACTGAAGCTTTCTTT. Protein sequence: CASSLIDTEAFF.

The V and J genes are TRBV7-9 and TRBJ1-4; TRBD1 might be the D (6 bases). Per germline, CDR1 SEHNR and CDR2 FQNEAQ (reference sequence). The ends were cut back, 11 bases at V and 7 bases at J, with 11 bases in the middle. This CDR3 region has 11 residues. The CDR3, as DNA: TGTGCCGTACCCAGGGGTGAAAAACTGTTTTTT. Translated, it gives CAVPRGEKLFF.

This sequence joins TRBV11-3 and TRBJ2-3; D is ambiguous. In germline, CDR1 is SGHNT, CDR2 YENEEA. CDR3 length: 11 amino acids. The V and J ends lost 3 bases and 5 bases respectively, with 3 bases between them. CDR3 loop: CASSFKDTQYF. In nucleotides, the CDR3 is TGTGCCAGCAGCTTTAAAGATACGCAGTATTTT. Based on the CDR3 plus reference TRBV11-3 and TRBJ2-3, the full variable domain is EAGVVQSPRYKIIEKKQPVAFWCNPISGHNTLYWYLQNLGQGPELLIRYENEEAVDDSQLPKDRFSAERLKGVDSTLKIQPAELGDSAVYLCASSFKDTQYFGPGTRLTVL.

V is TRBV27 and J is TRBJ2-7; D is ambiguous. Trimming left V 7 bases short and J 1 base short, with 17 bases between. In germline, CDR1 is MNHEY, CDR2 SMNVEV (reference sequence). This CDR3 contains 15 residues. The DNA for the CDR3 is TGTGCCAGCACTCCACAGTCTGGCGAATCCTACGAGCAGTACTTC. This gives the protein CASTPQSGESYEQYF.

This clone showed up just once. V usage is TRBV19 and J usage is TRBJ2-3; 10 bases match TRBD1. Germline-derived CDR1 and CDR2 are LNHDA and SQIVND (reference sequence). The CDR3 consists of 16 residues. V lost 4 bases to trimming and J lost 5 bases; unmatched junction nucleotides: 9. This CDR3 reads CASSSSRTGGGDTQYF. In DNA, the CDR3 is TGTGCCAGTAGTAGTTCGAGGACAGGGGGGGGAGATACGCAGTATTTT. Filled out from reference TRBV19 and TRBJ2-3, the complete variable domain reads DGGITQSPKYLFRKEGQNVTLSCEQNLNHDAMYWYRQDPGQGLRLIYYSQIVNDFQKGDIAEGYSVSREKKESFPLTVTSAQKNPTAFYLCASSSSRTGGGDTQYFGPGTRLTVL.

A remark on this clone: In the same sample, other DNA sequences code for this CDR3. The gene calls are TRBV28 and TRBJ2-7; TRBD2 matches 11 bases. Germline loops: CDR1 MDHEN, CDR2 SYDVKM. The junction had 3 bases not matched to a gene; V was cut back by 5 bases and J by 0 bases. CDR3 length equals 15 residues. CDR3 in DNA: TGTGCCAGCAGTCATACTAGCGGGAGCTCCTACGAGCAGTACTTC. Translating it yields CASSHTSGSSYEQYF.